Listed below are T cell receptor beta chains from one sample, sequenced in a study of MAIT cells during Salmonella Paratyphi A infection. TCRdb redid the calling of the 5' RACE reads with MiXCR, one entry per CDR3 protein. The repertoire consists of over 700 distinct CDR3 sequences, with about 17% occurring once and the leading ten covering around 40%. Sample: MAIT cells from blood, taken at the last sampling point of the challenge study. These receptors were obtained from a person aged 18 to 75 who was deliberately infected with Salmonella Paratyphi A in a paratyphoid fever challenge study. Both conserved end residues are part of each CDR3. Each record gives: V gene, clone size, CDR3 protein. Size is stated for part of the rows, as once, few or many counts, or as a class when the clone is expanded.

V: TRBV20-1; size: medium-sized; CDR3: CSAGGTSDYEQYF
V: TRBV6-4; size: few; CDR3: CASSDSGGSSTDTQYF
V: TRBV7-6; size: NA; CDR3: CASSPGGRGIPYEQYF
V: TRBV15; size: few; CDR3: CATSRSREGDEQFF
V: TRBV11-2; size: NA; CDR3: CASYSMGGQETQYF
V: TRBV20-1; size: NA; CDR3: CSAVEGGDWNQPQHF
V: TRBV5-1; size: few; CDR3: CASSLYRNTEAFF
V: TRBV28; size: NA; CDR3: CASSSGQFSGANVLTF
V: TRBV20-1; size: NA; CDR3: CSARSEGGQEISPLHF
V: TRBV20-1; size: few; CDR3: CSARTGESGELFF
V: TRBV4-3; size: many; CDR3: CASSQDTRELMNTEAFF
V: TRBV11-3; size: NA; CDR3: CASSFYICSARAGGQGETQYF
V: TRBV20-1; size: medium-sized; CDR3: CSARSGGENSPLHF
V: TRBV7-6; size: NA; CDR3: CASSLGTRPSTDTQYF
V: TRBV20-1; size: few; CDR3: CNTLGASNTEAFF
V: TRBV20-1; size: medium-sized; CDR3: CSAREGGEVDTQYF
V: TRBV6-5; size: few; CDR3: CASSYSGGESYEQYF
V: TRBV7-9; size: NA; CDR3: CASSFYICSARAPLALQETQYF
V: TRBV6-4; size: few; CDR3: CASSVAGGRNEQFF
V: TRBV7-6; size: NA; CDR3: CASSPTGKGLEAGELFF
V: TRBV6-4; size: large; CDR3: CASSESGENTGELFF
V: TRBV6-2/TRBV6-3; size: few; CDR3: CASSYGGGATGELFF
V: TRBV20-1; size: large; CDR3: CSARAPLALQETQYF
V: TRBV20-1; size: medium-sized; CDR3: CSARDEERGGLVQETQYF